The 21 T cell receptor delta chains presented below share a single source sample, sequenced in a study of DNA immune sequencing with unique molecular identifiers. Genomic DNA underwent 32-plex PCR targeting all 8 TRDV and 4 TRDJ genes. The library had 12-nucleotide UMIs introduced over approximately 3 barcoding cycles, then a second adapter PCR. TCRdb re-called the multiplex PCR reads using CATT. The sample contains a few thousand delta-chain clones, roughly an eighth of which appear only once. Sequenced material: gamma-delta T cells enriched from blood buffy coat, or unenriched PBMCs (not recorded which). These receptors originate from a human donor in good health.

This clone was seen a handful of times. TCRdb shows a much larger clone's protein in place of this DNA's translation, and the two differ at residue 13, likely through a read error; the protein shown is translated from the DNA. This rearrangement joins TRDV2 to TRDJ1; 11 nucleotides line up with TRDD3. The CDR3 is 15 residues long. Germline V CDR1 and CDR2: GEAIGNYY, EKD. The CDR3: CACDLLGDRGDKHIF. CDR3 in DNA: TGTGCCTGTGACCTACTGGGGGATAGGGGCGATAAACACATCTTT.

Of note for this clone: A far larger clone lies a single base away; this is likely a read error. Other DNA sequences from this sample encode an identical CDR3 as well. This chain joins TRDV2 and TRDJ1; D remains unclear. The germline V and J ends were trimmed by 0 bases and 4 bases, with 11 bases remaining between them. Germline lookup yields CDR1 GEAIGNYY and CDR2 EKD. CDR3 size: 14 residues. CDR3 sequence: CACDTVGLVDKLIF. The DNA for the CDR3 is TGTGCCTGTGACACCGTGGGTTTGGTCGATAAACTCATCTTT.

A word on this clone: A read error may explain this, as a much larger clone is one base away. The gene calls are TRDV2 and TRDJ1, with 7 bases identical to TRDD3. The CDR3 runs 17 residues. Germline CDR1 GEAIGNYY, CDR2 EKD. CDR3 in amino acids: CACDTVGYTMDTGKLIF. The CDR3 coding sequence is TGTGCCTGTGACACCGTGGGATACACGATGGACACCGGTAAACTCATCTTT.

By share, this clone counts as medium-sized. Distinct nucleotide sequences in the sample also encode this CDR3. The chain links TRDV2 to TRDJ1, with 10 bases matching TRDD3. CDR3 length: 19 amino acids. V lost 0 bases to trimming and J lost 0 bases; unmatched junction nucleotides: 12. CDR1 and CDR2 from the germline V gene are GEAIGNYY and EKD. Here the CDR3 DNA reads TGTGCCTGTGACACCGTAGGGCGTACTGGGGGATTGCACACCGATAAACTCATCTTT. Protein sequence: CACDTVGRTGGLHTDKLIF.

No V gene was called here, but the J gene is TRDJ1; the table assigns TRDD3, which was not confirmed against the DNA. This CDR3 contains 15 residues. CDR3 residues: CALGEHWRYTDKLIF. In nucleotides, the CDR3 is TGTGCTCTTGGGGAACACTGGAGGTACACCGATAAACTCATCTTT.

This clone appeared a few times. It differs at one base from a far larger clone, so likely a read error. Other DNA sequences in this specimen translate into the identical CDR3. The rearrangement joins TRDV2 to TRDJ1; TRDD3 aligns across 11 bases. Germline V lookup: CDR1 GEAIGNYY, CDR2 EKD. The CDR3 covers 17 residues. J was trimmed by 1 base and V by 0 bases; bases with no gene match: 6. The CDR3 nucleotides read TGTGCCTGTGACACCGTTGGGGGATACGCGTCCACCGATAAACTCATCTTT. This translates into CACDTVGGYASTDKLIF.

This clone has more than one count but fewer than ten. The protein TCRdb gives is from a much larger clone and does not agree with this DNA's translation at residue 7, likely a read error; the protein shown here comes from the DNA. The chain employs TRDV2 and TRDJ4; tentative D call: TRDD3 (6 bases). This CDR3 is built from 17 residues. Trimming removed 3 bases at V and 2 bases at J, with 24 bases between. CDR1 and CDR2 from the germline V gene are GEAIGNYY and EKD. The chain's CDR3 is CACDSAEDTPPLRPLIF. The CDR3 DNA reads TGTGCCTGTGACTCCGCTGAGGATACCCCACCCCTTAGACCCCTGATCTTT.

This clone rates as large. This sample includes further DNA sequences coding for the same CDR3. CDR3 in amino acids: CACDTWGTDKLIF. DNA of the CDR3: TGTGCCTGTGACACCTGGGGGACCGATAAACTCATCTTT. The chain recombines TRDV2 with TRDJ1, with a weak D call TRDD3 (6 bases). This CDR3 has 13 residues. The V end lost 0 bases, the J end lost 2 bases, and 6 bases lay between the germline ends. Germline V lookup: CDR1 GEAIGNYY, CDR2 EKD.

This clone was counted only a few times. A far larger clone is one base from this, pointing to a likely read error. Other nucleotide sequences in the sample specify the same CDR3. This rearrangement joins TRDV2 to TRDJ1; weak D call: TRDD3 (5 bases). This CDR3 spans 18 amino acids. The germline gives CDR1 GEAIGNYY, CDR2 EKD. Trimming cost V 3 bases and J 0 bases, with 22 bases left between them. The CDR3 DNA follows: TGTGCCTGTGACCCTGTACTAGGGGGCCCCCCGTACACCGATAAACTCATCTTT. Amino acids: CACDPVLGGPPYTDKLIF.

About this clone: A read error likely explains why the TCRdb protein, taken from a much larger clone, differs from this DNA's translation at residue 12; the protein shown is translated from the DNA. The chain has TRDV2 and TRDJ1; 9 nucleotides align to TRDD3. With V trimmed by 0 bases and J by 0 bases, 13 bases remained unmatched. There are 19 residues in the CDR3. Germline loops: CDR1 GEAIGNYY, CDR2 EKD. The CDR3 is CACDTLSLLGEDYTDKLIF. The CDR3 nucleotides are TGTGCCTGTGACACCTTGTCTTTACTGGGGGAAGATTACACCGATAAACTCATCTTT.

The chain recombines TRDV1 with TRDJ1; D is unclear. TCRdb does not report a J gene; here it was assigned by matching the DNA to germline references. This CDR3 region has 14 residues. V shed 5 bases and J shed 0 bases, with 10 bases lying between them. CDR1 and CDR2 (germline): TSWWSYY, QGS. The CDR3 coding sequence is TGTGCTCTTGGGAAGTTTTTTAACACCGATAAACTCATCTTT. This translates into CALGKFFNTDKLIF.

J is TRDJ1 and V is TRDV1, with 10 nucleotides matching TRDD3. The J gene, missing from TCRdb, was assigned here through DNA to germline matching. There are 19 residues in the CDR3. With V trimmed by 5 bases and J by 3 bases, 18 bases remained unmatched. CDR1 and CDR2 from the germline V gene are TSWWSYY and QGS. The CDR3 bases are TGTGCTCTTGGGAAAGGGCCCCAGTACTGGGGGATTTCGCCCGATAAACTCATCTTT. Translated, it gives CALGKGPQYWGISPDKLIF.

CDR3 nucleotide sequence: TGTGCCTGTGACACTCGTACTGGGGGCTCCGTTCCCTACACCGATAAACTCATCTTT. This encodes CACDTRTGGSVPYTDKLIF. The chain is built from TRDV2 and TRDJ1, with TRDD3 matching over 8 bases. The CDR3 has 19 amino acids. Germline CDR1 is GEAIGNYY and CDR2 is EKD. The V segment lost 1 base and the J segment 0 bases; nucleotides outside the gene matches: 15.

Concerning this clone itself: TCRdb assigns this DNA the protein of a much larger clone, which departs from its translation at residue 4; this likely reflects a read error, and the protein shown comes from translating the DNA. The chain couples TRDV2 to TRDJ3, with TRDD3 matching over 9 bases. V gave up 4 bases and J gave up 0 bases; unmatched junction bases: 12. Germline-derived CDR1 and CDR2 are GEAIGNYY and EKD. The length of the CDR3 is 20 residues. CDR3: CACEPIVLGESSWDTRQMFF. The CDR3 DNA reads as TGTGCCTGTGAACCCATTGTACTGGGGGAAAGCTCCTGGGACACCCGACAGATGTTTTTC.

As to this clone: This likely traces to a read error, being one base from a far larger clone. The J gene was recorded as TRDJ1; no V gene was called; TRDD3, as called in the table, went unchecked against the DNA. This CDR3 region has 18 residues. CDR3 loop: CACDTVTTLGDNGDKLIF. CDR3 nucleotides: TGTGCCTGTGACACCGTAACCACACTGGGGGATAATGGCGATAAACTTATCTTT.

In this sample, this clone turned up a few times. TCRdb shows a much larger clone's protein in place of this DNA's translation, and the two differ at residue 3, likely through a read error; the protein shown is translated from the DNA. The genes are TRDV2 and TRDJ1; 8 bases line up with TRDD3. Germline V gene data show CDR1 as GEAIGNYY and CDR2 as EKD. The CDR3 loop spans 20 amino acids. CDR3 amino acids: CASDTLRVSGGHEYTDKLIF. In DNA, the CDR3 is TGTGCCAGTGACACCCTGAGGGTTTCTGGGGGACACGAGTACACCGATAAACTCATCTTT.

This clone was observed a few times. A far larger clone is off by one base, so a read error is likely. This same CDR3 is encoded by further DNA sequences in the sample. The V and J genes are TRDV2 and TRDJ3; weak D call: TRDD3 (5 bases). Germline CDR1 GEAIGNYY, CDR2 EKD. CDR3 length equals 20 residues. The CDR3, as DNA: TGCGCCTGTGACACCTTGGGGACCACGAACGGCTCCTGGGACACCCGACAGATGTTTTTC. Translation: CACDTLGTTNGSWDTRQMFF.

This clone was picked up many times. This likely reflects a read error, since a far larger clone is one base away. This sample also contains other DNA sequences that code for the same CDR3. The V gene is TRDV2, the J gene TRDJ1; the match to TRDD3 covers 11 bases. The CDR3 runs to 16 residues. The germline V gene has CDR1 GEAIGNYY and CDR2 EKD. The V gene end was trimmed by 2 bases and the J gene end by 3 bases; junction bases not matched to a gene: 7. This chain's CDR3 is CACDKLGDTQADKLIF. CDR3 DNA: TGTGCCTGTGACAAGTTGGGGGATACGCAGGCCGATAAACTCATCTTT.

The J gene was reported as TRDJ1; the V gene went uncalled; TRDD3, the D gene given by the table, was not confirmed from the DNA. This CDR3 region has 18 residues. The CDR3 DNA sequence: TGTGCTCTTGGGGAAGGGGCCCCGCGTGGGGATCGGACCGATAAACTCATCTTT. Residues: CALGEGAPRGDRTDKLIF.

This chain connects TRDV1 to TRDJ1, with TRDD3 matching over 13 bases. The J gene comes from matching the DNA to germline here; TCRdb lacks it. The CDR3 spans 22 residues. The germline V gene has CDR1 TSWWSYY and CDR2 QGS. After removal of 3 bases from V and 0 bases from J, the junction contained 19 bases not matched to a gene. The CDR3 protein is CALGDPLTLYWGIRPYTDKLIF. The CDR3 DNA is TGTGCTCTTGGGGACCCCCTTACTTTGTACTGGGGGATACGCCCGTACACCGATAAACTCATCTTT.

The sample holds a few counts of this clone. V is TRDV1 and J is TRDJ4; D perhaps matches TRDD2 (6 bases). The J gene, absent from TCRdb, was called here by matching the DNA to germline. V lost 4 bases and J 4 bases, leaving 40 bases between the germline ends. Germline assignment: CDR1 TSWWSYY and CDR2 QGS. The CDR3 has 22 amino acids. CDR3 DNA sequence: TGTGCTCTTGGGGCCCGATGGAAGGCTCCTACATTGACCCTAACGAGATATATACCCCTGATCTTT. It is translated as CALGARWKAPTLTLTRYIPLIF.